This TCR beta chain originates from a study of blood T cell repertoires in COVID-19. Across the whole study: Both acute and convalescent COVID-19 samples were obtained from the United States, Italy and Spain. PBMCs, B-cell-depleted T cells, or T cells provided the cDNA or gDNA that made up the material.

The length of the CDR3 is 11 residues. In germline, CDR1 is DFQATT, CDR2 SNEGSKA (reference sequence). With regard to this clone: At one boundary the junction diverges from the germline segment, which might be a read error.

As handled by the study authors: Scientists estimated how many nucleated cells there were by amplifying reference gene primers. This table comes from immunoSEQ multiplex PCR, and its TCRdb copy is limited to in-frame clones, with some not included. The D gene and trimming were derived from the DNA, and the V and J assignments and clone size from that table. The table records about 75,000 clones, around 79% of them present only once. V is TRBV20-1 and J is TRBJ1-1, with D uncertain. The sequenced material came from peripheral blood. The receptor's source is a woman older than 75 with active or convalescent COVID-19. Here the CDR3 reads CSANPYTSYPF. The CDR3, as DNA: TGCAGTGCTAACCCTTATACTTCCTACCCATTT.